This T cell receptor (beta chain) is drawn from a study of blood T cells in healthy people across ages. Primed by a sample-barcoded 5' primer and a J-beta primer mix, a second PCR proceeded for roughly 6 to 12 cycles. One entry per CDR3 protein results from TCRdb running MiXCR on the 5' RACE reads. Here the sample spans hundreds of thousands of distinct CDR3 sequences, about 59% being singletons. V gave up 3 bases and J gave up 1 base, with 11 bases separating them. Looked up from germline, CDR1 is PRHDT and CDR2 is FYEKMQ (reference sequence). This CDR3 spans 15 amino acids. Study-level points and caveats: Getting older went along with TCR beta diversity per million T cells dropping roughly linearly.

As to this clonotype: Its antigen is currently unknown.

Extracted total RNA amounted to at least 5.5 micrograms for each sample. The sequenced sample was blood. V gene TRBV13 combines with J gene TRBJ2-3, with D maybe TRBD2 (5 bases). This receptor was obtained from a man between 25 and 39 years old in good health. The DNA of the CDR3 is TGTGCCAGCAGCTTCGGACGGGAAGGCACAGATACGCAGTATTTT. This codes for CASSFGREGTDTQYF.